The sequence of this TCR beta chain was determined in a study of CD8+ T cells in alopecia areata. Study-wide background: The study gave treated patients oral tofacitinib at 5 to 10 mg twice daily. Broader study findings: Between patients, shared TCR sequences were less clear than in mice. This was possibly due in part to HLA diversity in the patient population.

RNA extraction was followed by reverse transcription into cDNA, which acted as the sequencing template. Some clones are missing from TCRdb's copy, which holds only in-frame ones; the method was immunoSEQ multiplex PCR. In the table there are roughly 200,000 clones, roughly 59% of which are singletons. About this clone: Antigen specificity is unknown.

The CDR3 loop spans 15 amino acids. The V and J ends lost 1 base and 1 base, in that order; junction bases with no gene match: 1. Per the germline V gene, CDR1 is LNHNV and CDR2 is YYDKDF (reference sequence). Here the sequenced sample was CD4+ T cells sorted from blood, taken at week 0. This clonotype originated in a human donor with alopecia areata. This sequence joins TRBV15 and TRBJ1-5, with 7 bases that match TRBD1. Here the CDR3 DNA reads TGTGCCACCAGCAGAGGACAGGGAAGCAATCAGCCCCAGCATTTT. Its translation: CATSRGQGSNQPQHF.